This T cell receptor (beta chain) was sequenced during a study of blood T cell repertoires in COVID-19. As for the study in general: Acute and convalescent COVID-19 samples came from the United States, Italy and Spain. T cells, B-cell-depleted T cells, or PBMCs supplied cDNA or gDNA.

The junction had 8 bases not matched to a gene; V was cut back by 10 bases and J by 1 base. Germline V gene data show CDR1 as LNHDA and CDR2 as SQIVND (reference sequence). The CDR3 has 15 amino acids. Assay: immunoSEQ multiplex PCR; the TCRdb copy retains only in-frame clones and omits some. The table lists about 290,000 clones, roughly 90% of them singletons. The clonotype originates from a woman between 35 and 50 years old who had recovered from COVID-19. The chain joins TRBV19 to TRBJ1-3, with 9 bases aligning to TRBD1. What was sequenced was peripheral blood. The CDR3 region is CAISGTGTSGNTIYF. CDR3 in DNA: TGTGCCATTTCCGGGACAGGGACGTCTGGAAACACCATATATTTT. The complete variable domain, with remaining parts taken from reference TRBV19 and TRBJ1-3, reads DGGITQSPKYLFRKEGQNVTLSCEQNLNHDAMYWYRQDPGQGLRLIYYSQIVNDFQKGDIAEGYSVSREKKESFPLTVTSAQKNPTAFYLCAISGTGTSGNTIYFGEGSWLTVV.